The rows below give T cell receptor beta chains drawn from one sample of a study of PD-1 blockade in classical Hodgkin lymphoma. Some clones are missing from TCRdb's copy, which holds only in-frame ones; the method was immunoSEQ multiplex PCR. The data contain about 110,000 clones, roughly nine tenths of them seen just once; the ten biggest clones take up about 20%. Sample: peripheral blood mononuclear cells (PBMCs), taken before the second cycle of nivolumab. Source of these receptors: a human donor with classical Hodgkin lymphoma. The CDR3 runs from the conserved cysteine through the conserved F or W. The D gene is left open where the match is weak. The size field is filled for only some rows; it gives once, few, many or a size class.

size,J,V,D,DNA,CDR3
-,TRBJ1-3,TRBV7-9,-,TGTGCCAGCAGCTTAGTAGGTGGAAACACCATATATTTT,CASSLVGGNTIYF
-,TRBJ1-1,TRBV7-9,-,TGTGCCAGCAGCTTAGATCAGGGTAGGGACACTGAAGCTTTCTTT,CASSLDQGRDTEAFF
-,TRBJ2-1,TRBV6-8,TRBD2,TGTGCCAGCGAAACGGGAGGGCCTTCCTCGGTGGACAATGAGCAGTTCTTC,CASETGGPSSVDNEQFF
once,TRBJ2-3,TRBV4-3,TRBD1,TGCGCCAGCAGCCAAGTACAGGGGCAGTTCACAGATACGCAGTATTTT,CASSQVQGQFTDTQYF
-,TRBJ1-1,TRBV10-3,-,TGTGCCATCAGTGAGGTCAGTATGGCCACTGAAGCTTTCTTT,CAISEVSMATEAFF
-,TRBJ1-2,TRBV4-3,-,TGCGCCAGCAGCCGGGAAGGACAAAGAAGCGGCTACACCTTC,CASSREGQRSGYTF
-,TRBJ1-2,TRBV2,-,TGTGCCAGCAGTGGATCAAGGGGCTATGGCTACACCTTC,CASSGSRGYGYTF
-,TRBJ2-7,TRBV28,-,TGTGCCACCATGACCCACAAGTACGAGCAGTACTTC,CATMTHKYEQYF
-,TRBJ2-7,TRBV4-2,-,TGTGCCAGCAGCTTAGTTTTCGGGGACGAGCAGTACTTC,CASSLVFGDEQYF
-,TRBJ2-5,TRBV6-1,-,TGTGCCAGCAGATGGGGAACAGTGGAACGAGAGACCCAGTACTTC,CASRWGTVERETQYF
-,TRBJ2-7,TRBV27,TRBD1,TGTGCCAGCAGTGAGAATTGGGGACAGGGTCACTCCTACGAGCAGTACTTC,CASSENWGQGHSYEQYF
-,TRBJ2-2,TRBV27,-,TGTGCCAGCAGTCCCAGCCTAGATCTCGCCACCGGGGAGCTGTTTTTT,CASSPSLDLATGELFF
-,TRBJ2-5,TRBV7-8,-,TGTGCCAGCAGCTTAGGTGGGAGAGGGGAGACCCAGTACTTC,CASSLGGRGETQYF
once,TRBJ2-3,TRBV18,-,TGTGCCAGCGCAGCCGGGGATACGCAGTATTTT,CASAAGDTQYF
-,TRBJ2-7,TRBV29-1,TRBD1,TGCAGCGCACAGGGGCGTTCAAACGAGCAGTACTTC,CSAQGRSNEQYF
-,TRBJ2-7,TRBV30,-,TGTGCCTGGAGTGTTTCCCCAGCCAAGTACTTC,CAWSVSPAKYF
-,TRBJ1-1,TRBV7-2,-,TGTGCCAGCAGCTTAAGCGGACGGAGGGGGGAAGCTTTCTTT,CASSLSGRRGEAFF
-,TRBJ1-4,TRBV21-1,-,TGTGCCAGCAAATACCGGGACAGAAATGAAAAACTGTTTTTT,CASKYRDRNEKLFF
once,TRBJ1-2,TRBV19,-,TGTGCCAGTAGTGGGGGGCGAGGGGTCTACACCTTC,CASSGGRGVYTF
-,TRBJ2-7,TRBV25-1,TRBD2,TGTGCCAGCAGTGACGCAGCGGGAGGCCGCCCGGGGCAGTACTTC,CASSDAAGGRPGQYF
-,TRBJ1-2,TRBV18,-,TGTGCCAGCTCACCGGGCGGAGGGACTGATGGCTACACCTTC,CASSPGGGTDGYTF
-,TRBJ1-5,TRBV4-1,-,TGCGCCAGCAGCCAAGTGGGGGGGCTGGGGGTTAGCAATCAGCCCCAGCATTTT,CASSQVGGLGVSNQPQHF
-,TRBJ1-1,TRBV19,-,TGTGCCAGTAGAGCGGGTGAAGCTTTCTTT,CASRAGEAFF
-,TRBJ1-1,TRBV18,-,TGTGCCAGCTCACCAGTCAGGGAGGCTTTCTTT,CASSPVREAFF
-,TRBJ1-2,TRBV28,TRBD1,TGTGCCAGCAGTCCCCAGGACAGGAACTATGGCTACACCTTC,CASSPQDRNYGYTF
-,TRBJ2-1,TRBV18,TRBD1,TGTGCCAGCTCATGGGGACAGGCGAGCTCCTACAATGAGCAGTTCTTC,CASSWGQASSYNEQFF
few,TRBJ1-5,TRBV7-2,-,TGTGCCAGCAGCCCAGGTGGCCAGCCCCAGCATTTT,CASSPGGQPQHF
-,TRBJ2-7,TRBV7-9,-,TGTGCCAGCAGCCCACAATCGGGCTATCAACTCTACGAGCAGTACTTC,CASSPQSGYQLYEQYF
few,TRBJ2-2,TRBV21-1,-,TGTGCCAGCCCCGAGCGGAGGGAGCTGTTTTTT,CASPERRELFF
-,TRBJ2-3,TRBV30,TRBD1,TGTGCCTGGAGTTCGGGACAGACTAGCACAGATACGCAGTATTTT,CAWSSGQTSTDTQYF
-,TRBJ1-5,TRBV12-2,-,TGTGCAATCCCCAGGGGGGCGGAGGGCAATCAGCCCCAGCATTTT,CAIPRGAEGNQPQHF
-,TRBJ1-2,TRBV6-5,TRBD1,TGTGCCAGCAGACCCGACAGGGGGAACTATGGCTACACCTTC,CASRPDRGNYGYTF
-,TRBJ1-2,TRBV28,-,TGTGCCAGCAGTTTAGAGGGGTTTAAAGGCTACACCTTC,CASSLEGFKGYTF
-,TRBJ2-3,TRBV27,-,TGTGCCAGCAGGGGACTGCAAAACACAGATACGCAGTATTTT,CASRGLQNTDTQYF
-,TRBJ2-7,TRBV6-5,TRBD1,TGTGCCAGCAGTTTACGTAGGACAGGGGCTTCCAAGCAGTACTTC,CASSLRRTGASKQYF
-,TRBJ2-3,TRBV5-4,-,TGTGCCAGATACGGCGGGGAAGATACGCAGTATTTT,CARYGGEDTQYF
-,TRBJ2-1,TRBV2,TRBD2,TGTGCCAGCAGTGCCAGCGGGACGTCCAATGAGCAGTTCTTC,CASSASGTSNEQFF
-,TRBJ2-1,TRBV4-1,TRBD2,TGCGCCAGCAGCCAACCTGCCAGGACTTGGGGGGGGGATGAGCAGTTCTTC,CASSQPARTWGGDEQFF
-,TRBJ2-7,TRBV7-2,-,TGTGCCAGCAGCCCAAGAGCGACAGGTTTGGAGCAGTACTTC,CASSPRATGLEQYF
once,TRBJ2-3,TRBV29-1,TRBD2,TGCAGCGTTGAATTTATGACTAGCGGGCCAACGGGAGATACGCAGTATTTT,CSVEFMTSGPTGDTQYF
-,TRBJ2-7,TRBV27,-,TGTGCCAGCAGTCCGCACGGGACGAATACCTACGAGCAGTACTTC,CASSPHGTNTYEQYF